This T cell receptor beta chain emerged from a study of blood T cell repertoires in COVID-19. Sequencing was performed with immunoSEQ multiplex PCR; in TCRdb, only in-frame clones are kept and a portion is missing. Of 200,000 to 250,000 clones in the sample, around 81% were seen once. This CDR3 is built from 16 residues. The germline CDR1 and CDR2 sequences are MNHNY and SVGAGI (reference sequence). After removal of 5 bases from V and 6 bases from J, the junction contained 11 bases not matched to a gene. The sequence was collected from a woman aged 45-60 years with acute COVID-19. Sequences were obtained from PBMCs or T cells enriched from blood (not recorded which). The chain carries TRBV6-6 and TRBJ2-1; 9 bases map to TRBD2. CDR3 sequence reads: CASSGGLALKPNEQFF. In DNA, the CDR3 is TGTGCCAGCAGTGGGGGACTAGCCCTCAAGCCCAATGAGCAGTTCTTC.